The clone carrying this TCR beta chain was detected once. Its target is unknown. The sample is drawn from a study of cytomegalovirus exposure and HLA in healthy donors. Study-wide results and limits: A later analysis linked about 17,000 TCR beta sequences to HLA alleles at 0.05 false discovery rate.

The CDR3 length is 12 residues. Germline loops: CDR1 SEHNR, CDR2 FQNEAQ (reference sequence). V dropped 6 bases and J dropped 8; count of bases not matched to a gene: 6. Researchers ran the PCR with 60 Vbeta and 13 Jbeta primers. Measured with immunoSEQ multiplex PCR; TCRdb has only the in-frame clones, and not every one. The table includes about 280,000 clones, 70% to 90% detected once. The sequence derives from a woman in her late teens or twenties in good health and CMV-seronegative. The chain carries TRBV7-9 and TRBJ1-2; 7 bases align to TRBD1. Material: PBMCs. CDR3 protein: CASRRQGEGYTF. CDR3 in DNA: TGTGCCAGCAGGCGACAGGGCGAGGGCTACACCTTC.